The 21 T cell receptor beta chains listed next were all sequenced from one sample in a study of shared clonotypes between healthy human individuals. Naive CD8 cells comprised CD45RO-negative, CCR7-positively selected cells, excluding terminally differentiated effector memory CD45RA+ cells. Profiling relied on immunoSEQ multiplex PCR, and the TCRdb table lists in-frame clones only, not all of them. Of under 1 million clones in the sample, 92% were seen once. Sequencing used naive CD8+ T cells sorted from blood. Receptors were obtained from a young man in good health.

This sequence joins TRBV27 and TRBJ2-1; 9 bases agree with TRBD1. Per germline, CDR1 MNHEY and CDR2 SMNVEV (reference sequence). The CDR3 spans 17 residues. J was trimmed by 4 bases and V by 5 bases; bases with no gene match: 12. The CDR3 loop reads CASSPTGGGLIYNEQFF. CDR3 in DNA: TGTGCCAGCAGTCCCACAGGGGGCGGCCTTATTTACAATGAGCAGTTCTTC.

A remark on this clone: A much larger clone differs by one base, so this may be a read error. The chain employs TRBV7-8 and TRBJ2-2; D gene uncertain. The CDR3 runs to 14 residues. Germline CDR1 and CDR2: SGHVS and FQNEAQ. Deletions cut 1 base from V and 2 bases from J, with 5 bases between. The CDR3 DNA sequence: TGTGCCAGCAGCTTAGTGGGAAACACCGGGGAGCTGTTTTTT. Its protein product is CASSLVGNTGELFF.

This clone was seen only once. The V gene is TRBV11-2, the J gene TRBJ2-5; D unresolved. The ends were cut back, 2 bases at V and 1 base at J, with 5 bases in the middle. From germline, CDR1 is SGHAT and CDR2 FQNNGV. The CDR3 is made up of 13 amino acids. Here the CDR3 reads CASSLILQETQYF. DNA for the CDR3: TGTGCCAGCAGCTTAATCCTCCAAGAGACCCAGTACTTC.

V usage is TRBV18 and J usage is TRBJ1-5; possible D gene TRBD1, 6 bases. V was trimmed by 8 bases and J by 5 bases, leaving 25 bases between them. CDR3 size: 17 residues. The V gene's germline CDR1 is KGHSH and CDR2 LQKENI. CDR3 loop: CASTHVQDSPGHQPQHF. The CDR3 nucleotides are TGTGCCAGCACGCACGTCCAGGACAGTCCGGGTCATCAGCCCCAGCATTTT.

The V call is TRBV7-9, the J call TRBJ2-1; the match to TRBD2 covers 10 bases. The J segment lost 3 bases and the V segment lost 9 bases, leaving 8 bases of the junction unmatched. Looked up from germline, CDR1 is SEHNR and CDR2 is FQNEAQ (reference sequence). The CDR3 consists of 15 residues. CDR3 residues: CASRLAGEIYNEQFF. Here the CDR3 DNA reads TGTGCCAGTCGACTAGCGGGTGAGATCTACAATGAGCAGTTCTTC.

The chain employs TRBV27 and TRBJ1-5, with D perhaps matching TRBD1 (6 bases). V shed 5 bases and J shed 6 bases, with 23 bases lying between them. The V gene's germline CDR1 is MNHEY and CDR2 SMNVEV (reference sequence). The CDR3 contains 17 residues. The CDR3 DNA reads as TGTGCCAGCAGTCCGACGACAGGTATGGGGGCAATTCAGCCCCAGCATTTT. Amino acids: CASSPTTGMGAIQPQHF.

The chain couples TRBV28 to TRBJ2-7; TRBD2 agrees at 7 bases. J lost 2 bases, V lost 3 bases, and 4 bases had no gene match. CDR3 size: 14 residues. From germline, CDR1 is MDHEN and CDR2 SYDVKM. In nucleotides, the CDR3 is TGTGCCAGCAGTTTCGTGGGAGGGGCCTACGAGCAGTACTTC. Amino acids: CASSFVGGAYEQYF.

In its sample, this clone was seen a few times. J is TRBJ1-5 and V is TRBV4-1; D possibly corresponds to TRBD1 (6 bases). Looked up from germline, CDR1 is MGHRA and CDR2 is YSYEKL. This CDR3 has 15 amino acids. Trimming cost V 1 base and J 5 bases, with 12 bases left between them. The CDR3 nucleotides are TGCGCCAGCAGCCAAGTTTCAGGGGAGGATCAGCCCCAGCATTTT. It encodes CASSQVSGEDQPQHF.

V is TRBV29-1 and J is TRBJ2-7; 9 positions match TRBD2. CDR1 and CDR2 from the germline V gene are SQVTM and ANQGSEA. The CDR3 length is 15 residues. The V and J ends lost 3 bases and 4 bases, in that order; junction bases with no gene match: 10. The CDR3 spells CSVEISGSGMYEQYF. The CDR3 nucleotides read TGCAGCGTTGAGATTAGCGGGAGTGGAATGTACGAGCAGTACTTC.

The V call is TRBV5-1, the J call TRBJ1-3; 8 bases align to TRBD1. The J segment lost 8 bases and the V segment lost 4 bases, leaving 8 bases of the junction unmatched. This CDR3 comprises 14 residues. Germline V CDR1 and CDR2: SGHRS, YFSETQ. CDR3: CASSTGQGRDTIYF. CDR3 in DNA: TGCGCCAGCAGCACCGGACAGGGAAGGGACACCATATATTTT.

A remark on this clone: Distinct nucleotide sequences in the sample also encode this CDR3. The rearrangement uses TRBV19 and TRBJ2-7; 9 bases are a match to TRBD1. This CDR3 has 12 amino acids. V trimming: 6 bases; J trimming: 3 bases; junction bases outside the gene matches: 0. Germline-derived CDR1 and CDR2 are LNHDA and SQIVND (reference sequence). DNA of the CDR3: TGTGCCAGTAGGGACAGGGGCTACGAGCAGTACTTC. Translated, it gives CASRDRGYEQYF.

The chain uses TRBV28 and TRBJ2-7, with D tentatively TRBD2 (5 bases). V was pared by 1 base and J by 0 bases, with 13 bases between. This CDR3 is built from 16 residues. Germline CDR1 MDHEN, CDR2 SYDVKM. The CDR3 loop is CASSLLGLPSSYEQYF. Here the CDR3 DNA reads TGTGCCAGCAGTTTATTAGGACTCCCCAGCTCCTACGAGCAGTACTTC.

V gene TRBV29-1 combines with J gene TRBJ1-1; D unresolved. V lost 0 bases and J lost 0, with 11 bases in between. Germline CDR1 and CDR2: SQVTM and ANQGSEA. This CDR3 comprises 15 residues. The CDR3 DNA follows: TGCAGCGTTGAAGATTGGGCAGTAATGAACACTGAAGCTTTCTTT. As protein: CSVEDWAVMNTEAFF.

J is TRBJ2-1 and V is TRBV7-9; D tentatively fits TRBD1 or TRBD2 (5 bases each). The CDR3 covers 14 residues. Germline CDR1 reads SEHNR; CDR2 reads FQNEAQ (reference sequence). Deletions cut 5 bases from V and 5 bases from J, with 13 bases between. The DNA for the CDR3 is TGTGCCAGCAGCCTCCCCGGGGCTAACAATGAGCAGTTCTTC. Translating gives CASSLPGANNEQFF. Together with reference TRBV7-9 and TRBJ2-1, the CDR3 gives the full variable domain: DTGVSQNPRHKITKRGQNVTFRCDPISEHNRLYWYRQTLGQGPEFLTYFQNEAQLEKSRLLSDRFSAERPKGSFSTLEIQRTEQGDSAMYLCASSLPGANNEQFFGPGTRLTVL.

The gene calls are TRBV7-8 and TRBJ1-2; 7 nucleotides agree with TRBD1. The CDR3 spans 15 residues. V dropped 1 base and J dropped 4; count of bases not matched to a gene: 6. CDR1 is SGHVS and CDR2 is FQNEAQ in the germline V gene. CDR3 DNA sequence: TGTGCCAGCAGCTTAGGAGGAGGGGGCGCCTATGGCTACACCTTC. Protein: CASSLGGGGAYGYTF.

This sequence joins TRBV28 and TRBJ2-7; D might be TRBD1 (5 bases). V lost 7 bases and J 0 bases, leaving 19 bases between the germline ends. Germline CDR1 reads MDHEN; CDR2 reads SYDVKM. CDR3 size: 16 residues. CDR3 sequence reads: CASTPNSGGHSYEQYF. Written as DNA, the CDR3 is TGTGCCAGCACACCTAATTCTGGCGGACACTCCTACGAGCAGTACTTC.

CDR3 in DNA: TGTGCCTGGAGTCGTGACTGGGTCGTCGAGCAGTACTTC. Amino acid sequence: CAWSRDWVVEQYF. This chain uses TRBV30 with TRBJ2-7; no clear D. Germline V gene data show CDR1 as GTSNPN and CDR2 as SVGIG (reference sequence). The ends were cut back, 2 bases at V and 6 bases at J, with 14 bases in the middle. This CDR3 spans 13 amino acids.

This clone occurred a few times. The chain joins TRBV19 to TRBJ2-7; no definite D call. The CDR3 runs to 16 residues. Germline CDR1 is LNHDA and CDR2 is SQIVND (reference sequence). V gave up 6 bases and J gave up 3 bases, with 21 bases separating them. DNA for the CDR3: TGTGCCAGTAGCCTGGACCCCCACGTACAGAGCTACGAGCAGTACTTC. Encoded protein: CASSLDPHVQSYEQYF.

J is TRBJ2-3 and V is TRBV9; a weak D match, TRBD2 (5 bases). This CDR3 has 15 amino acids. Looked up from germline, CDR1 is SGDLS and CDR2 is YYNGEE. The V end was cut by 0 bases, the J end by 6 bases, with 14 bases between. Written as DNA, the CDR3 is TGTGCCAGCAGCGTAGATAGCGAGCGGAGGGATACGCAGTATTTT. Its translation is CASSVDSERRDTQYF.

This clone was observed a single time. The chain links TRBV9 to TRBJ2-1, with D possibly matching TRBD1 (5 bases). Trimming stripped 2 bases from V and 8 bases from J, with 11 bases between. The CDR3 consists of 13 residues. The germline V gene encodes CDR1 SGDLS and CDR2 YYNGEE. In DNA form, the CDR3 reads TGTGCCAGCAGCGTTCAGGGTAACGATGAGCAGTTCTTC. Translating it yields CASSVQGNDEQFF.

The chain combines TRBV4-1 with TRBJ2-1; D is ambiguous. V was pared by 6 bases and J by 11 bases, with 14 bases between. The germline gives CDR1 MGHRA, CDR2 YSYEKL. The CDR3 consists of 12 residues. CDR3 DNA sequence: TGCGCCAGCAGTCCCAGTGGCGCTAAGCAGTTCTTC. This sequence encodes CASSPSGAKQFF.